This T cell receptor beta chain came from a study of T cell repertoires in cytomegalovirus infection. Study-wide context: It was the public TCR beta signatures that indicated both CMV infection and matching HLA type.

A word on this clonotype: Its specificity is not known.

This CDR3 has 14 amino acids. The germline V gene encodes CDR1 LNHDA and CDR2 SQIVND (reference sequence). The V gene end was trimmed by 4 bases and the J gene end by 6 bases; junction bases not matched to a gene: 4. TCRdb fed the reads into MiXCR, producing one record per CDR3 protein. The sample has around 300,000 distinct CDR3 sequences, around 25% seen once. Study results and caveats: People with CMV and the relevant HLA were identified by cumulative public TCR beta family frequency.

The sequence was obtained from a human donor in good health (CMV status not recorded). Some clones in this sample may be carry-over from other donors' samples. The rearrangement links TRBV19 to TRBJ2-1; 9 nucleotides match TRBD1. The source was cultured PBMCs, collected from culture after CMV antigen stimulation. CDR3 DNA: TGTGCCAGTAGTAACAGACAGGGGGGCAATGAGCAGTTCTTC. Translated, it gives CASSNRQGGNEQFF.